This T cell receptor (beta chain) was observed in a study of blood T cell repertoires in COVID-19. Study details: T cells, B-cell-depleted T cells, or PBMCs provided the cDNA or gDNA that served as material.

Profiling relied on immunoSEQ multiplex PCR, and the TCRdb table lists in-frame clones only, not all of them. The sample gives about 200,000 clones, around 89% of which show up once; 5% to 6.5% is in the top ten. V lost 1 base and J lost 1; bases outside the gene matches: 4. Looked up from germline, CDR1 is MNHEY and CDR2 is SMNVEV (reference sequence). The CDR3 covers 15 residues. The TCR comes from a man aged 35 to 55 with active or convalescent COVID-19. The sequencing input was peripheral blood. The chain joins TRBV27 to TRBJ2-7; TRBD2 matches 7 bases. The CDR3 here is CASSLLASGSYEQYF. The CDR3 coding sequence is TGTGCCAGCAGTTTATTGGCTAGCGGATCCTACGAGCAGTACTTC.